Listed here are 7 T cell receptor beta chains from one sample, sequenced in a study of blood T cell repertoires in COVID-19. The repertoire was sequenced with immunoSEQ multiplex PCR; TCRdb's copy has only in-frame clones and lacks some. The data hold 150,000 to 200,000 clones, with 89% observed a single time. Input material: PBMCs or T cells enriched from blood (not recorded which). All receptors derive from a woman aged 18-29 years who had recovered from COVID-19.

The chain links TRBV5-1 to TRBJ2-5, with D maybe TRBD2 (5 bases). V was cut by 0 bases and J by 3 bases, with 12 bases left in between. From germline, CDR1 is SGHRS and CDR2 YFSETQ. The CDR3 sequence is 15 residues long. The CDR3 nucleotides read TGCGCCAGCAGCTTGGCACAGCGGAAGGAAGAGACCCAGTACTTC. Translating it yields CASSLAQRKEETQYF.

The chain uses TRBV11-2 and TRBJ1-2, with 7 bases lining up with TRBD1. This CDR3 comprises 17 residues. From germline, CDR1 is SGHAT and CDR2 FQNNGV. The trim removed 5 bases at V and 0 bases at J, leaving 12 bases unmatched. In nucleotides, the CDR3 is TGTGCCAGCAGCAGAATTAAGGGGGCAGACCCTAACTATGGCTACACCTTC. Protein product: CASSRIKGADPNYGYTF.

The rearrangement joins TRBV27 to TRBJ1-2; a possible D gene is TRBD1 (6 bases). Germline lookup yields CDR1 MNHEY and CDR2 SMNVEV (reference sequence). V was shortened by 0 bases and J by 7 bases, with 15 bases between the two germline ends. The CDR3 sequence is 15 residues long. The CDR3 sequence is CASSLSNRAYGGYTF. CDR3 coding DNA: TGTGCCAGCAGTTTATCTAACAGGGCCTATGGTGGCTACACCTTC.

The sample holds many counts of this clone. The genes are TRBV11-3 and TRBJ2-3; no definite D call. Germline V gene data show CDR1 as SGHNT and CDR2 as YENEEA. With 5 bases removed from V and 6 bases from J, the gap between germline ends came to 21 bases. The CDR3 consists of 16 residues. The CDR3 loop reads CASSRGVRERIDTQYF. The DNA for the CDR3 is TGTGCCAGCAGCCGTGGAGTAAGAGAGCGTATCGATACGCAGTATTTT.

The J gene is TRBJ2-2, the V gene TRBV7-6; 12 positions match TRBD2. There are 18 residues in the CDR3. Germline V gene sequence: CDR1 SGHVS, CDR2 FNYEAQ. V trimming: 5 bases; J trimming: 3 bases; junction bases outside the gene matches: 10. This CDR3 reads CASSDRRLAGVHTGELFF. CDR3 DNA sequence: TGTGCCAGCAGCGATCGCAGACTAGCGGGGGTTCACACCGGGGAGCTGTTTTTT.

This clone was seen a handful of times. The chain joins TRBV7-9 to TRBJ2-2; 11 positions match TRBD1. This CDR3 has 17 amino acids. V shed 2 bases, J shed 6 bases, and the junction held 8 bases outside the gene matches. Per the germline V gene, CDR1 is SEHNR and CDR2 is FQNEAQ (reference sequence). The CDR3 reads CASSLRGQGAGAGELFF. CDR3 in DNA: TGTGCCAGCAGCTTACGAGGACAGGGGGCGGGTGCCGGGGAGCTGTTTTTT.

The chain carries TRBV21-1 and TRBJ2-1; TRBD2 is the table's D call and was not checked against the DNA. TRBV21-1 is noted as a pseudogene. CDR3 length: 18 residues. The CDR3 protein is CASSKGLAGGLLHNEQFF. The CDR3 DNA reads TGTGCCAGCAGCAAAGGACTAGCGGGGGGGCTATTGCACAATGAGCAGTTCTTC.